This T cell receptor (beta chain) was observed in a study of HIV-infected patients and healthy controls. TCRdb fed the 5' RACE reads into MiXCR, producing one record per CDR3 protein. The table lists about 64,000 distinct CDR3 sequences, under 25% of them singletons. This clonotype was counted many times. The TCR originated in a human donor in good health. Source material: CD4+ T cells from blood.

Here the CDR3 DNA reads TGTGCCAGCAGCTTAAGCCCGGGACTAGGGGAGACCCAGTACTTC. Residues: CASSLSPGLGETQYF. The gene calls are TRBV7-3 and TRBJ2-5; 8 bases fit TRBD2. V shed 1 base and J 5 bases; nucleotides not matched to a gene: 6. The CDR3 spans 15 residues. Germline loops: CDR1 SGHTA, CDR2 FQGTGA.